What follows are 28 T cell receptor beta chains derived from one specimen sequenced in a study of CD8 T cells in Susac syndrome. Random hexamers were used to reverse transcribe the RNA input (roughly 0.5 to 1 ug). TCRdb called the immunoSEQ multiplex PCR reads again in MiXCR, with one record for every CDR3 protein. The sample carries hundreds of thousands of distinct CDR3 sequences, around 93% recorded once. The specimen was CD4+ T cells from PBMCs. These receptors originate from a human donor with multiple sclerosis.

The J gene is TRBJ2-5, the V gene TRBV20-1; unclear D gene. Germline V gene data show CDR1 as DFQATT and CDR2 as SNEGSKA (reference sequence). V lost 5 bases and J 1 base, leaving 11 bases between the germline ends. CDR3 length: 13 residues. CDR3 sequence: CSAGTGLQETQYF. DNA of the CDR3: TGCAGTGCTGGTACCGGGCTCCAAGAGACCCAGTACTTC.

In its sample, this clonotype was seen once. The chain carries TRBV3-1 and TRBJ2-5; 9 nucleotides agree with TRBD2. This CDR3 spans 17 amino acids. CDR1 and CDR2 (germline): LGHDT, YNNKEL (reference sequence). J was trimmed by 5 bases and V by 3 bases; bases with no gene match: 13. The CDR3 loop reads CASSQGAGGGAPETQYF. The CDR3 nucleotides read TGTGCCAGCAGCCAGGGGGCCGGCGGGGGGGCCCCTGAGACCCAGTACTTC.

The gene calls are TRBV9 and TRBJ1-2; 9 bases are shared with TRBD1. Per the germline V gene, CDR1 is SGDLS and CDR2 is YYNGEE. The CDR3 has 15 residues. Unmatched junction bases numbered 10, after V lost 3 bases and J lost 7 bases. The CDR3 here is CASSARTGVEGGYTF. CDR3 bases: TGTGCCAGCAGCGCGCGGACAGGGGTCGAGGGTGGCTACACCTTC.

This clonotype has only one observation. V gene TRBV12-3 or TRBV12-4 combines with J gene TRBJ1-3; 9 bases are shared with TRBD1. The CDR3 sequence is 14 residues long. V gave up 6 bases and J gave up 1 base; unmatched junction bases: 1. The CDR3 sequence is CASRQGASGNTIYF. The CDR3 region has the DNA TGTGCCAGCAGACAGGGGGCTTCTGGAAACACCATATATTTT.

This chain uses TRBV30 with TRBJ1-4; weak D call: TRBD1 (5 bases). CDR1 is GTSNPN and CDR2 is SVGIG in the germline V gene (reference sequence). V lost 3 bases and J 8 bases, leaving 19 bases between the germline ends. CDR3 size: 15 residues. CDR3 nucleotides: TGTGCCTGGAGCGCCAAAGGGACGGGTCACGAAAAACTGTTTTTT. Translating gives CAWSAKGTGHEKLFF.

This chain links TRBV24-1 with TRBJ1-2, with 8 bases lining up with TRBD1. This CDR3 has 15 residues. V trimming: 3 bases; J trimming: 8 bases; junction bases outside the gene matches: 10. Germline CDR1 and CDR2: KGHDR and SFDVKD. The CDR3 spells CATSDATGTGRGYTF. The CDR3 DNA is TGTGCCACCAGTGATGCAACCGGGACAGGAAGGGGCTACACCTTC.

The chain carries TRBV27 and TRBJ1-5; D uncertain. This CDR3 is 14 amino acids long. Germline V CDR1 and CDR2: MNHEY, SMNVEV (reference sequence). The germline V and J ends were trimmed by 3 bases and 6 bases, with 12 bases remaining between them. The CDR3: CASSFSGFGQPQHF. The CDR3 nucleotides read TGTGCCAGCAGTTTCAGCGGCTTTGGTCAGCCCCAGCATTTT.

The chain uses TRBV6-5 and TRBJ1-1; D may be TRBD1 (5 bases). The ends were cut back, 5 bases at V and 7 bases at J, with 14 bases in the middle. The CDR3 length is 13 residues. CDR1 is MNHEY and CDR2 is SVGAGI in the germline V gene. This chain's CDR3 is CASSPTGPGEAFF. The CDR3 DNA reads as TGTGCCAGCAGTCCTACAGGACCTGGTGAAGCTTTCTTT.

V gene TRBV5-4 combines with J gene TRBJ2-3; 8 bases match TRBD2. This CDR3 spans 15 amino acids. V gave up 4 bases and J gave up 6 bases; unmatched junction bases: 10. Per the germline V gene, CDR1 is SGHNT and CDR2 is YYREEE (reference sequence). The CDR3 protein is CASSQLRSGIDTQYF. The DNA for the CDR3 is TGTGCCAGCAGCCAGTTGCGTAGCGGGATTGATACGCAGTATTTT.

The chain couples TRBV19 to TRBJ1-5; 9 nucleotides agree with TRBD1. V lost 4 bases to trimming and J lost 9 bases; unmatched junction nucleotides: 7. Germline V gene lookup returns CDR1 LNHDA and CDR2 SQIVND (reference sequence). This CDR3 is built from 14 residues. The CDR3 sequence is CASSTGQGVGPQHF. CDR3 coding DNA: TGTGCCAGTAGTACGGGACAGGGAGTCGGGCCCCAGCATTTT.

DNA of the CDR3: TGTGCCAGCAGTTACCCGGCTCATAGCACAGATACGCAGTATTTT. Protein product: CASSYPAHSTDTQYF. The genes are TRBV6-5 and TRBJ2-3; D not resolved. V was clipped by 2 bases and J by 0 bases, with 9 bases between them. This CDR3 contains 15 residues. Per the germline V gene, CDR1 is MNHEY and CDR2 is SVGAGI.

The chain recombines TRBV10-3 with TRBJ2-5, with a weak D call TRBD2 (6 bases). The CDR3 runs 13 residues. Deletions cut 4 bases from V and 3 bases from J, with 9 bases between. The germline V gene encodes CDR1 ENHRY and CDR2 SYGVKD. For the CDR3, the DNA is TGTGCCATCAGTGGCGGGGCTGAAGAGACCCAGTACTTC. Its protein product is CAISGGAEETQYF.

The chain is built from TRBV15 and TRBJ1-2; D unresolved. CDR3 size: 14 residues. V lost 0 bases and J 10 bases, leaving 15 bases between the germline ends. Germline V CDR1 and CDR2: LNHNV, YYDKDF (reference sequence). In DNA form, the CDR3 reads TGTGCCACCAGCAGAGATCGGAATCCTAGTACCTACACCTTC. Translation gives CATSRDRNPSTYTF.

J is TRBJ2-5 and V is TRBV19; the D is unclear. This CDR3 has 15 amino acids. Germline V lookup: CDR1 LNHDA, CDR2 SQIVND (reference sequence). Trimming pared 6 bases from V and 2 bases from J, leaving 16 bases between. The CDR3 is CASRATWREQETQYF. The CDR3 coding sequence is TGTGCCAGTAGGGCGACCTGGCGCGAGCAAGAGACCCAGTACTTC.

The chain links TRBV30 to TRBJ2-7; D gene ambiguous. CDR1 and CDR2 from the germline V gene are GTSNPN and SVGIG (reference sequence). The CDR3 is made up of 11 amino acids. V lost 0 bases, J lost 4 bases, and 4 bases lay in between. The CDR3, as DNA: TGTGCCTGGAGTGTAACGTACGAGCAGTACTTC. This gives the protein CAWSVTYEQYF.

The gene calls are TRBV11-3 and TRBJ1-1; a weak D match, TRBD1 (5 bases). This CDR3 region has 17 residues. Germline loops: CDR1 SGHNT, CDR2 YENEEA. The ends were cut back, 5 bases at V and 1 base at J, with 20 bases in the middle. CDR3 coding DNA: TGTGCCAGCAGCCCCGAGGAGGGGAGGGTAGGGAACACTGAAGCTTTCTTT. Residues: CASSPEEGRVGNTEAFF.

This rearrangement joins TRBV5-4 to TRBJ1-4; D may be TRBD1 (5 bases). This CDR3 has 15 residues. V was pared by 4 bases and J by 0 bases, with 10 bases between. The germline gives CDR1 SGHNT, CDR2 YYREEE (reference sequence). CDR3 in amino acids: CASSRSGATNEKLFF. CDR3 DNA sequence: TGTGCCAGCAGCCGATCGGGGGCAACTAATGAAAAACTGTTTTTT. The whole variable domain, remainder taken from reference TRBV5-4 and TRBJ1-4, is ETGVTQSPTHLIKTRGQQVTLRCSSQSGHNTVSWYQQALGQGPQFIFQYYREEENGRGNFPPRFSGLQFPNYSSELNVNALELDDSALYLCASSRSGATNEKLFFGSGTQLSVL.

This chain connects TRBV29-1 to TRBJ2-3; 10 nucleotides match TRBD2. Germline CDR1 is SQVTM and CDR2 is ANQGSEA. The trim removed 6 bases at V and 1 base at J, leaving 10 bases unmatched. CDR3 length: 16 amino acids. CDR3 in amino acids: CSVKIIAGGGTDTQYF. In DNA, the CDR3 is TGCAGCGTAAAGATAATAGCGGGAGGTGGCACAGATACGCAGTATTTT.

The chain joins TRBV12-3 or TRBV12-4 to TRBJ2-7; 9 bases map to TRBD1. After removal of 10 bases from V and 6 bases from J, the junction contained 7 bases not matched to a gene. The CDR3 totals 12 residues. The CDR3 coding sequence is TGTGCCAAGGGACAGGGACTCTTCGAGCAGTACTTC. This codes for CAKGQGLFEQYF.

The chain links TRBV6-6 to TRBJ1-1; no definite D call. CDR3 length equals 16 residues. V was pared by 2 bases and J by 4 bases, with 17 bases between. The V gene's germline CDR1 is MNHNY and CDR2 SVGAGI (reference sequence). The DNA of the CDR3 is TGTGCCAGCAGTTACCCTACGGGCCAAAGCTTCACTGAAGCTTTCTTT. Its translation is CASSYPTGQSFTEAFF.

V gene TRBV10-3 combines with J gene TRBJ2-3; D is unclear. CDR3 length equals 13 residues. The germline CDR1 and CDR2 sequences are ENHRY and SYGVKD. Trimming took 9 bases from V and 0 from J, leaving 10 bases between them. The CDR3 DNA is TGTGCCATACAAAGGGATAGCACAGATACGCAGTATTTT. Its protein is CAIQRDSTDTQYF.

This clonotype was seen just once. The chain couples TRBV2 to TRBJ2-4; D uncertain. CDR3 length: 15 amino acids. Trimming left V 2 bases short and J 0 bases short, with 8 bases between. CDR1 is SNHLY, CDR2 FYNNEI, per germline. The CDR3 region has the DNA TGTGCCAGCAGTGAACTCGCGTTAGCCAAAAACATTCAGTACTTC. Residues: CASSELALAKNIQYF.

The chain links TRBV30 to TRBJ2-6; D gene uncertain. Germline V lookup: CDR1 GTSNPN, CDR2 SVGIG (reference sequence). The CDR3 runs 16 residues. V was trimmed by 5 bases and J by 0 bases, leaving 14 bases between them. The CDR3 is CAWGGEGDSGANVLTF. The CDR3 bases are TGTGCCTGGGGTGGGGAAGGAGACTCTGGGGCCAACGTCCTGACTTTC. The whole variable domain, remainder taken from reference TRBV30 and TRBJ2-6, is SQTIHQWPATLVQPVGSPLSLECTVEGTSNPNLYWYRQAAGRGLQLLFYSVGIGQISSEVPQNLSASRPQDRQFILSSKKLLLSDSGFYLCAWGGEGDSGANVLTFGAGSRLTVL.

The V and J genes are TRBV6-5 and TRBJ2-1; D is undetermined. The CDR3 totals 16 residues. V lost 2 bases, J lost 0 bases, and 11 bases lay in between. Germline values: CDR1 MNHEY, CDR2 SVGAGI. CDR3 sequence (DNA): TGTGCCAGCAGTTACGGTGCAGAGAGCTCCTACAATGAGCAGTTCTTC. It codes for CASSYGAESSYNEQFF.

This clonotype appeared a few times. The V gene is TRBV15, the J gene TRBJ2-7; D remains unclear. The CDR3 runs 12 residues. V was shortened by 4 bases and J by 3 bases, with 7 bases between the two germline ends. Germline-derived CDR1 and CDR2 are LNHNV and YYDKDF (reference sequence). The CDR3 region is CATSTALYEQYV. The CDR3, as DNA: TGTGCCACCAGCACAGCTCTCTACGAGCAGTACGTC.

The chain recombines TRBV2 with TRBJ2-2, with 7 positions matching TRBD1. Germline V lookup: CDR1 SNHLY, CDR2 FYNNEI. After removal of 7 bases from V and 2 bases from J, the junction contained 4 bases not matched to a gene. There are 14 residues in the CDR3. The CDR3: CASKGTVNTGELFF. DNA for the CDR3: TGTGCCAGCAAGGGGACAGTCAACACCGGGGAGCTGTTTTTT.

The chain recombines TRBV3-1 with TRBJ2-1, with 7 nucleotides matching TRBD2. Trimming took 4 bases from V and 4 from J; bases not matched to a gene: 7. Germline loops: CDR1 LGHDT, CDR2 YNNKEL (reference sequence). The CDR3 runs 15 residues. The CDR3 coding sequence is TGTGCCAGCAGCCTGTCACCTAGCGGTTACAATGAGCAGTTCTTC. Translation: CASSLSPSGYNEQFF.

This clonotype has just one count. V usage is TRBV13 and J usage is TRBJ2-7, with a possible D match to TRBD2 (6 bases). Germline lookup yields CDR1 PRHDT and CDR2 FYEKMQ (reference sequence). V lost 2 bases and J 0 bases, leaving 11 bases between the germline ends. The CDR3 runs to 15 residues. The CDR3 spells CASSLTRGSSYEQYF. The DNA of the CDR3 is TGTGCCAGCAGCTTAACGCGGGGAAGCTCCTACGAGCAGTACTTC. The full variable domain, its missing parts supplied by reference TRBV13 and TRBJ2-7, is AAGVIQSPRHLIKEKRETATLKCYPIPRHDTVYWYQQGPGQDPQFLISFYEKMQSDKGSIPDRFSAQQFSDYHSELNMSSLELGDSALYFCASSLTRGSSYEQYFGPGTRLTVT.